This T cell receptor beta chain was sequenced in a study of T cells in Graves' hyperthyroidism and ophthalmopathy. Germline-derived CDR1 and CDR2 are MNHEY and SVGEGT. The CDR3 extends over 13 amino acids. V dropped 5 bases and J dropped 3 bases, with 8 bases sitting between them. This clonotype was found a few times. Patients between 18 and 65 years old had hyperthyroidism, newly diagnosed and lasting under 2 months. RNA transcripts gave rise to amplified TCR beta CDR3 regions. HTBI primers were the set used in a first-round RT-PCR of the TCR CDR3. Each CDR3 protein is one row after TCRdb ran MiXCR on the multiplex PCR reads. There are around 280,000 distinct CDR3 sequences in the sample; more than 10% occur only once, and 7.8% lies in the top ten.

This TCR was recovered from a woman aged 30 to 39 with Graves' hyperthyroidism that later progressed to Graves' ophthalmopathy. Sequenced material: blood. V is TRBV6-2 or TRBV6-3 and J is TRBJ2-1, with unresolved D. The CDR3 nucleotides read TGTGCCAGCAGTAACCGAATCTACAATGAGCAGTTCTTC. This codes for CASSNRIYNEQFF.